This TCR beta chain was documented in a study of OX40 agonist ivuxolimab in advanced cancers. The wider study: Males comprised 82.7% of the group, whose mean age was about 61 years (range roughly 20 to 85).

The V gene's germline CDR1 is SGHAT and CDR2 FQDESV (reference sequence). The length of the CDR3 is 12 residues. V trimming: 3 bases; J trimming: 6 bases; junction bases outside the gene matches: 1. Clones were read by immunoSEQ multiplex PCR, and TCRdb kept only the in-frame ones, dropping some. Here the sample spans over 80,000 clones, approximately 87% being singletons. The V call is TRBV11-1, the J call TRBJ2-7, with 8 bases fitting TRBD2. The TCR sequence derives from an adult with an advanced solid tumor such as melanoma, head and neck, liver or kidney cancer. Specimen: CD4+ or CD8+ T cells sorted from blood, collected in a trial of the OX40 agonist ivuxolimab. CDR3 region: CASSFGGGEQYF. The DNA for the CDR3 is TGTGCCAGCAGCTTCGGGGGGGGCGAGCAGTACTTC.